This T cell receptor (beta chain) stems from a study of blood T cell repertoires in COVID-19. Whole-study context: The cDNA or gDNA used as material had been derived from T cells, B-cell-depleted T cells, or PBMCs.

Per germline, CDR1 SGHRS and CDR2 YFSETQ. The CDR3 sequence is 14 residues long. The V end lost 6 bases, the J end lost 1 base, and 14 bases lay between the germline ends. The table came from immunoSEQ multiplex PCR; TCRdb's copy has only in-frame clones and leaves some out. The sample holds some 48,000 clones, around 82% seen once. Material: peripheral blood. This rearrangement joins TRBV5-1 to TRBJ2-7; maybe TRBD1 (6 bases). The clonotype originates from a human donor in a cohort sampled during active COVID-19. CDR3 protein: CASTTGLWSYEQYF. CDR3 bases: TGCGCCAGCACAACAGGGCTGTGGTCCTACGAGCAGTACTTC.